This T cell receptor beta chain was sequenced in a study of T cell repertoires in cytomegalovirus infection. Study details: In public TCR beta signatures, there were indications of both CMV infection and matching HLA type. Study-level points and caveats: Summed frequency of public TCR beta families distinguished CMV carriers with the relevant HLA. HLA-C-restricted CMV clonotypes gave the most frequent clonotype in two of eight donors.

MiXCR was run by TCRdb on the reads, yielding one entry per CDR3 protein. This sample yields roughly 630,000 distinct CDR3 sequences, of which roughly 26% are seen a single time; roughly 8% belongs to the top ten. As regards this clonotype: Its antigen remains unknown.

What was sequenced was CD8+ T cells from PBMCs. This sequence originates from a human donor in good health (CMV status not recorded). Some clones in this sample may be carry-over from other donors' samples.

The CDR3 reads CASSYVGDSGVMNEQFF. CDR3 sequence (DNA): TGTGCCAGCAGTTACGTCGGGGACAGTGGGGTAATGAATGAGCAGTTCTTC. The J gene is TRBJ2-1, the V gene TRBV6-2 or TRBV6-3; 7 bases match TRBD1. The CDR3 sequence is 17 residues long. V dropped 2 bases and J dropped 7; count of bases not matched to a gene: 14. The germline CDR1 and CDR2 sequences are MNHEY and SVGEGT.